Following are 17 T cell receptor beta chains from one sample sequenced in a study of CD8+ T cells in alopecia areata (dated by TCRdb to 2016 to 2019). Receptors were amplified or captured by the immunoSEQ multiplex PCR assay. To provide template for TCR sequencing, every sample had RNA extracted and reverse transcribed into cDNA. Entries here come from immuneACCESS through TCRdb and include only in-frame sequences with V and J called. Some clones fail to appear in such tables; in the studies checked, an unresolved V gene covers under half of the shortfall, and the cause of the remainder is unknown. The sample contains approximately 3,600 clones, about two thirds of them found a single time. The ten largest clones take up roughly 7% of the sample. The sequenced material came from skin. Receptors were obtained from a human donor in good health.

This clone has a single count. This CDR3 reads CASSVEQKCRKTYGYTF. In DNA, the CDR3 is TGTGCCAGCAGTGTTGAACAGAAATGTAGAAAGACCTATGGCTACACCTTC. This chain connects TRBV6-1 to TRBJ1-2, with D unclear. V lost 4 bases and J lost 4, with 22 bases in between. Germline V CDR1 and CDR2: MNHNS, SASEGT. This CDR3 contains 17 residues.

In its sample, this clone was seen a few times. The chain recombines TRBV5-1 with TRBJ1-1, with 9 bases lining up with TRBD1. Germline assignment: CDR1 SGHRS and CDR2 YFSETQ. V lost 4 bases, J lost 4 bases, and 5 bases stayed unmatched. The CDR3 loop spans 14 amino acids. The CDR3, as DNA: TGCGCCAGCAGCCTACTGGGACAGGGCACTGAAGCTTTCTTT. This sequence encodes CASSLLGQGTEAFF.

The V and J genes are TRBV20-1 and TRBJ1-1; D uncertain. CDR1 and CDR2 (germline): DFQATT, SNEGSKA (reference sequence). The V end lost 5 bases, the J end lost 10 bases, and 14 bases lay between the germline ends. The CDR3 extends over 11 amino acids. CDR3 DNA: TGCAGTGCTGCATCCCAGATTGCAGCTTTCTTT. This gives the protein CSAASQIAAFF.

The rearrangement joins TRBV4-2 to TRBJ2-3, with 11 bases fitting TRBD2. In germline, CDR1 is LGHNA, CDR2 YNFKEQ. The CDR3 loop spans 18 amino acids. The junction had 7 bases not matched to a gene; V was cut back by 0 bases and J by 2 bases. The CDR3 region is CASSQDLRLAGFTDTQYF. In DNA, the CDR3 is TGTGCCAGCAGCCAAGATCTCCGACTAGCGGGGTTCACAGATACGCAGTATTTT.

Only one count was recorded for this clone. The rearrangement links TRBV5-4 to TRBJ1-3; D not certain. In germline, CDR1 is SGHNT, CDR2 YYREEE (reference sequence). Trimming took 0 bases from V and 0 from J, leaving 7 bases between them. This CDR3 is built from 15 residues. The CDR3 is CASSLGDRSGNTIYF. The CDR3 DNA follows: TGTGCCAGCAGCTTGGGTGACCGCTCTGGAAACACCATATATTTT.

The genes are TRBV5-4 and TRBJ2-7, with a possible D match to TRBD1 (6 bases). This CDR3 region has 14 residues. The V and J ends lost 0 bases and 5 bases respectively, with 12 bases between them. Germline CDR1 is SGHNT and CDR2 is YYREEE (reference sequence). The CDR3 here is CASSLAVQGDEQYF. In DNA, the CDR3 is TGTGCCAGCAGCTTGGCCGTACAGGGTGACGAGCAGTACTTC.

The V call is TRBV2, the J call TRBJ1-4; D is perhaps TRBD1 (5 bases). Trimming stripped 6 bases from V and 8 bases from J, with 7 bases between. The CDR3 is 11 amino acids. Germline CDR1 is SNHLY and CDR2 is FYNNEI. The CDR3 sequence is CASSRDEKLFF. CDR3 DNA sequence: TGTGCCAGCAGCAGGGACGAAAAACTGTTTTTT.

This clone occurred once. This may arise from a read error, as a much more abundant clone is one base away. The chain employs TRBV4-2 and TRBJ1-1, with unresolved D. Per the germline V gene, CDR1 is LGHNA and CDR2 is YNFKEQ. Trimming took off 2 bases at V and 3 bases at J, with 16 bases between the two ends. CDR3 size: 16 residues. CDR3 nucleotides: TGTGCCAGCAGCCAACGTCCCCCCGGCTTGGACACTGAAGCTTTCTTT. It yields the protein CASSQRPPGLDTEAFF.

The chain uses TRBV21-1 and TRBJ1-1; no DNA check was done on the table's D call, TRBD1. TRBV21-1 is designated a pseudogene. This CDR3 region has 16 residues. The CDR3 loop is CASSPRDRGMNTEAFF. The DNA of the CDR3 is TGTGCCAGCAGCCCCCGAGACAGGGGTATGAACACTGAAGCTTTCTTT.

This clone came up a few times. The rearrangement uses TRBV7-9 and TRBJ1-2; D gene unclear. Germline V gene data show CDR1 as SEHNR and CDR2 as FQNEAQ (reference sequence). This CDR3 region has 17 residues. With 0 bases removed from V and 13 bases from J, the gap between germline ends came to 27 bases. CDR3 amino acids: CASSLASVGEGLYAPTF. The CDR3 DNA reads TGTGCCAGCAGCTTAGCGAGTGTCGGGGAGGGCCTCTATGCTCCCACCTTC.

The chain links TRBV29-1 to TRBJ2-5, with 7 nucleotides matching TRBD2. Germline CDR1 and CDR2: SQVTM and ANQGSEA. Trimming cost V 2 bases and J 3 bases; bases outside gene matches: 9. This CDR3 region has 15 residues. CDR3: CSVELAVDREETQYF. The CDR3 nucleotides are TGCAGCGTTGAACTAGCGGTCGACCGGGAAGAGACCCAGTACTTC.

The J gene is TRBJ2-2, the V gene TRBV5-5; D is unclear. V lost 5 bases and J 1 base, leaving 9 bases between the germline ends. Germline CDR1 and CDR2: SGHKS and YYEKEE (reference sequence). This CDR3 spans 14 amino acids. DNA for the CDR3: TGTGCCAGCAGTTCTCGAGGGAACACCGGGGAGCTGTTTTTT. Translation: CASSSRGNTGELFF.

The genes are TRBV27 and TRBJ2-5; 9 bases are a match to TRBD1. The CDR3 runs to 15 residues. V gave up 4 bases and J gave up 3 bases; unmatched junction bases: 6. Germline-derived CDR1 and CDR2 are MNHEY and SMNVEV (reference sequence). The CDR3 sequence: CASSSLGTGKETQYF. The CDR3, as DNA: TGTGCCAGCAGTTCCCTAGGGACAGGGAAAGAGACCCAGTACTTC.

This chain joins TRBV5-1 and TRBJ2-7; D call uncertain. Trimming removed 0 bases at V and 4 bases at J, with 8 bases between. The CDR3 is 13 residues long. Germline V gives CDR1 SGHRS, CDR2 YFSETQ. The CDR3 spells CASSLEAGYEQYF. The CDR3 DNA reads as TGCGCCAGCAGCTTGGAAGCCGGGTACGAGCAGTACTTC.

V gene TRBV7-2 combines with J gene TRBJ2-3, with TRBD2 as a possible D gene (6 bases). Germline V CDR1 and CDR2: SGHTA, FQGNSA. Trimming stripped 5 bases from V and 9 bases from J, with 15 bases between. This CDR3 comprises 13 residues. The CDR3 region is CASSHGGAPTQYF. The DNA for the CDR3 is TGTGCCAGCAGCCACGGCGGGGCACCGACGCAGTATTTT.

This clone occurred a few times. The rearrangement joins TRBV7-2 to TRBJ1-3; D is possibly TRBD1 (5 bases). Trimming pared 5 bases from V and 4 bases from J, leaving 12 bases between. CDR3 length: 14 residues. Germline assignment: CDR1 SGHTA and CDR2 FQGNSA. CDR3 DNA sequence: TGTGCCAGCAGCCCTGGGGGTTCAGGAAACACCATATATTTT. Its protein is CASSPGGSGNTIYF.

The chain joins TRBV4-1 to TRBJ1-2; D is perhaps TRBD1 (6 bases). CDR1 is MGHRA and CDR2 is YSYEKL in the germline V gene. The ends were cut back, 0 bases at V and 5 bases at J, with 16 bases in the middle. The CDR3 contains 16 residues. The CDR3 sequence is CASSQEQGGVWYGYTF. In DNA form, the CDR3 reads TGCGCCAGCAGCCAAGAGCAAGGGGGGGTATGGTATGGCTACACCTTC.